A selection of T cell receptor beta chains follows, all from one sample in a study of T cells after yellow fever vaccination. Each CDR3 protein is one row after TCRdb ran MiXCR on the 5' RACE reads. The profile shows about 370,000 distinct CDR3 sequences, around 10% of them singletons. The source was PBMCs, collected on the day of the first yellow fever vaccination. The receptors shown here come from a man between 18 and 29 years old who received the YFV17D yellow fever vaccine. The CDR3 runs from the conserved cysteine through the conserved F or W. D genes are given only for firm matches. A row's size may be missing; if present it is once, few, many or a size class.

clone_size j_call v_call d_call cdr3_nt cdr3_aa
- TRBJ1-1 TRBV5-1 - TGCGCCAGCAGGGCTAACAGTTACACTGAAGCTTTCTTT CASRANSYTEAFF
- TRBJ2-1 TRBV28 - TGTGCCAGCAGTTTGAACAGGGTCAATGAGCAGTTCTTC CASSLNRVNEQFF
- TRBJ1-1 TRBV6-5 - TGTGCCAGCAGTTACGTCCGGGGGGACACTGAAGCTTTCTTT CASSYVRGDTEAFF
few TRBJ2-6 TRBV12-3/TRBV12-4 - TGTGCCAGCAGTTCGGGATTCCTGACTTTC CASSSGFLTF
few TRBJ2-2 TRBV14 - TGTGCCAGCAGCCCACCGCGGGTCGCGAACACCGGGGAGCTGTTTTTT CASSPPRVANTGELFF
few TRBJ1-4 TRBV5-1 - TGCGCCAGCAGCTTGTTGCCGGGGGGAGCTAATGAAAAACTGTTTTTT CASSLLPGGANEKLFF
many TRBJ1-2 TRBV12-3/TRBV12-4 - TGTGCCAGCAGTTTAACGGCAGTCCCGGCGGCCTATGGCTACACCTTC CASSLTAVPAAYGYTF
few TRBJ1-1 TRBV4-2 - TGTGCCAGCAGCCAAACAGGGACCCCAACAAAGGAAGCTTTCTTT CASSQTGTPTKEAFF
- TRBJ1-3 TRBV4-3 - TGCGCCAGCAGCCGGGACTCGGGTACAGGAAACACCATATATTTT CASSRDSGTGNTIYF
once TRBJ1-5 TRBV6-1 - TGTGCCAGCAGTCCGGGTCTAGGGGGTAGTCAGCCCCAGCATTTT CASSPGLGGSQPQHF
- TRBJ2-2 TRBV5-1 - TGCGCCAGCCAACTCTTCGGAGCGAACACCGGGGAGCTGTTTTTT CASQLFGANTGELFF
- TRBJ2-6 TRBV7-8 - TGTGCCAGCAGCAGGAGGGGGGCCAACGTCCTGACTTTC CASSRRGANVLTF
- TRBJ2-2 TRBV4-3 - TGCGCCAGCTCGAAGGCAGGGGCTGACGGGGAGCTGTTTTTT CASSKAGADGELFF
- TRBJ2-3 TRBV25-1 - TGTGCCAGCAGTGGGCTAGTGTCAGATACGCAGTATTTT CASSGLVSDTQYF
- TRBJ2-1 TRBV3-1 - TGTGCCAGCAGCCAAGATCCACGAGGCAATGAGCAGTTCTTC CASSQDPRGNEQFF
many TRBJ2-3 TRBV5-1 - TGCGCCAGCAGCCAGCTACGGGGCGGGGGCACAGATACGCAGTATTTT CASSQLRGGGTDTQYF
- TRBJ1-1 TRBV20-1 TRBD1 TGCAGTGCTAGCCACAGGGGCGACGAAGCTTTCTTT CSASHRGDEAFF
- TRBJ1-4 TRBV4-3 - TGCGCCAGCAGCCACGGTATCGGGGCGGGGTTAAACGAAAAACTGTTTTTT CASSHGIGAGLNEKLFF
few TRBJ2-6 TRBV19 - TGTGCCAGTAGTCCTGGACAGTTCCGCTCTGGGGCCAACGTCCTGACTTTC CASSPGQFRSGANVLTF
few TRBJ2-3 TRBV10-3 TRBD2 TGTGCCATCAGTACTAGCGGGGGTAGCACAGATACGCAGTATTTT CAISTSGGSTDTQYF
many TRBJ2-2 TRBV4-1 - TGCGCCAGCAGCCAAGCTGGGGGGGCCGGCGGGGAGCTGTTTTTT CASSQAGGAGGELFF
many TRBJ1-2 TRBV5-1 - TGTGCCAGCAGCTTAGGCGGGTCCTATGGCTACACCTTC CASSLGGSYGYTF
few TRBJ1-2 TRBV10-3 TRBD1 TGTGCCATCTGGGGGGACAGTCTCAACTATGGCTACACCTTC CAIWGDSLNYGYTF
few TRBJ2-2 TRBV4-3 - TGCGCCAGCAGCCAAGGGAGACTGACCGGGGAGCTGTTTTTT CASSQGRLTGELFF
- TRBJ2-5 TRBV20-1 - TGCAGTGCTAGAGTAAGGGAGACCCAGTACTTC CSARVRETQYF
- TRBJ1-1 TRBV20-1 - TGCAGGTCCGTGATGGGGGCTGAAGCTTTCTTT CRSVMGAEAFF
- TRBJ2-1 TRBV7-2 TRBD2 TGTGCCAGCAGTCGAACTAGCGGGGGGGCTTTGGTCTTC CASSRTSGGALVF
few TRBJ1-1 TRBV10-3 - TGTGCCATCAGTGTTGGGCGGACTGACACTGAAGCTTTCTTT CAISVGRTDTEAFF
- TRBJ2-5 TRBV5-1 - TGCGCCAGCAGCGCGGGGAATGGGGGAGAGACCCAGTACTTC CASSAGNGGETQYF
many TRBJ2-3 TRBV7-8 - TGTGCCAGCAGCTTAGAATTGGCGAGCGGTACGCAGTATTTT CASSLELASGTQYF
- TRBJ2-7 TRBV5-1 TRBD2 TGCGCCAGCAGGTGGACTAGCGGATCCTACGAGCAGTACTTC CASRWTSGSYEQYF
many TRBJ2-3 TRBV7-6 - TGTGCCAGCAGTTCCGACAACACAGATACGCAGTATTTT CASSSDNTDTQYF
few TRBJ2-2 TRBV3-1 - TGTGCCAGCAGCCAAGACCGCTATCTAGCGAGAATTAGAGCGAACACCGGGGAGCTGTTTTTT CASSQDRYLARIRANTGELFF
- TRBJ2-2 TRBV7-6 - TGTGCCAGCAGCTTAGTGTGGCCTGAGAACACCGGGGAGCTGTTTTTT CASSLVWPENTGELFF
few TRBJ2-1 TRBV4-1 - TGCGCCAGCAGCCCGCCGGGTCGGGGGGAGCAGTTCTTC CASSPPGRGEQFF
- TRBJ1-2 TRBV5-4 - TGTGCCAGCAGCTTGGGAAGCCTCCCTAACTATGGCTACACCTTC CASSLGSLPNYGYTF
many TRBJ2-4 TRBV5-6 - TGTGCCAGCAGCTTGTGGGGAAACATTCAGTACTTC CASSLWGNIQYF